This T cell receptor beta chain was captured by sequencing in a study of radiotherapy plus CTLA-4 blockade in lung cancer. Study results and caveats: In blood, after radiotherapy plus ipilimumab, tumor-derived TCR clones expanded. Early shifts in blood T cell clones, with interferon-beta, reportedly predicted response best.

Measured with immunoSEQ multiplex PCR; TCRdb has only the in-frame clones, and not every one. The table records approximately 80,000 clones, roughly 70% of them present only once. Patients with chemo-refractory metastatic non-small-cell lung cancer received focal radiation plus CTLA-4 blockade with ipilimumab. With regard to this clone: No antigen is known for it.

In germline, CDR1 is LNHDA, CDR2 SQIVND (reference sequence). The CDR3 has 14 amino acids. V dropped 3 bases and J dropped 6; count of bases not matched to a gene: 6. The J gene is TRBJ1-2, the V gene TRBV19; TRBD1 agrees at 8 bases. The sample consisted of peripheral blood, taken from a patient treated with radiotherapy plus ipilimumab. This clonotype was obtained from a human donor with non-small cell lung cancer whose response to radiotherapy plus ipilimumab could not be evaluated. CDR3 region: CASSMTGEAHGYTF. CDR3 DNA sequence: TGTGCCAGTAGTATGACAGGGGAGGCGCATGGCTACACCTTC.